The entry below describes one TCR beta chain. J was trimmed by 3 bases and V by 4 bases; bases with no gene match: 15. The length of the CDR3 is 18 residues. Germline assignment: CDR1 MDHEN and CDR2 SYDVKM. Generated by immunoSEQ multiplex PCR, the TCRdb table keeps only in-frame clones and is missing some. The sample consists of 40,000 to 50,000 clones, about 85% of them appearing once. The record originates from a study of blood T cell repertoires in COVID-19. Study as a whole: PBMCs, B-cell-depleted T cells, or T cells provided the cDNA or gDNA that made up the material.

V usage is TRBV28 and J usage is TRBJ1-1, with TRBD1 matching over 9 bases. The sequence came from a man aged 50 to 59 with active COVID-19. The sample was peripheral blood. The CDR3 sequence is CASSSLTTGGFVDTEAFF. The CDR3 nucleotides read TGTGCCAGCAGTTCTCTCACCACAGGGGGCTTTGTGGACACTGAAGCTTTCTTT.